This is a list of T cell receptor beta chains from one sample in a study of technical replicates of blood from a handful of donors. Only in-frame clones appear in the TCRdb table, and some are missing; sequencing was by immunoSEQ multiplex PCR. The data contain approximately 88,000 clones, about 94% of them singletons. Input material: T cells isolated from PBMCs. These receptors originate from a human donor in good health. Each CDR3 is given with its conserved first and last residue. The D gene is left open where the match is weak. Rows give clone size only sometimes, using once, few, many, or a class for an expanded clone.

>TRBJ1-5|once|TRBV6-1|15|TRBD1
CASRADRGSNQPQHF
TGTGCCAGCAGGGCAGACAGGGGTAGCAATCAGCCCCAGCATTTT
>TRBJ2-5|.|TRBV5-1|14|.
CASTPLGGQETQYF
TGCGCCAGCACCCCCCTTGGAGGACAAGAGACCCAGTACTTC
>TRBJ2-1|.|TRBV7-9|14|.
CASSFVGSDNEQFF
TGTGCCAGCAGCTTCGTCGGCAGCGACAATGAGCAGTTCTTC
>TRBJ2-2|.|TRBV5-1|17|.
CASSPRVLGTNTGELFF
TGCGCCAGCAGCCCCCGGGTCCTCGGGACTAACACCGGGGAGCTGTTTTTT
>TRBJ2-1|.|TRBV4-1|17|TRBD1
CASSHPNRDRGGHEQFF
TGCGCCAGCAGCCATCCAAATAGGGACAGGGGAGGGCATGAGCAGTTCTTC
>TRBJ2-1|.|TRBV28|12|.
CASSLSYNEQFF
TGTGCCAGCAGTTTATCATACAATGAGCAGTTCTTC
>TRBJ2-7|.|TRBV6-1|15|TRBD2
CASTPSGGVVYEQYF
TGTGCCAGCACTCCTAGCGGGGGGGTGGTCTACGAGCAGTACTTC
>TRBJ2-5|.|TRBV2|12|TRBD1
CASRDRPGTQYF
TGTGCCAGCAGGGACAGGCCGGGGACCCAGTACTTC
>TRBJ2-1|.|TRBV5-1|16|TRBD2
CASSFGGRTGYNEQFF
TGCGCCAGCAGCTTCGGCGGGAGGACCGGCTACAATGAGCAGTTCTTC
>TRBJ1-2|.|TRBV6-6|11|TRBD1
CASNRGYGYTF
TGTGCCAGCAACAGGGGATATGGCTACACCTTC
>TRBJ1-2|.|TRBV25-1|15|TRBD1
CASTQGAGDIGGYTF
TGTGCCAGCACCCAGGGGGCCGGTGATATAGGTGGCTACACCTTC
>TRBJ2-2|few|TRBV28|18|TRBD2
CASSLFATSGRNTGELFF
TGTGCCAGCAGTTTATTCGCGACTAGCGGGAGGAACACCGGGGAGCTGTTTTTT
>TRBJ1-4|.|TRBV28|15|TRBD1
CASRPSGQGPRSLFF
TGTGCCAGCAGACCATCTGGACAGGGGCCTAGGTCACTGTTTTTT
>TRBJ1-2|.|TRBV18|16|.
CASSPPFADGSYGYTF
TGTGCCAGCTCACCACCGTTCGCTGACGGGAGCTATGGCTACACCTTC
>TRBJ2-5|.|TRBV19|15|TRBD2
CASTPPSGNMVTQYF
TGTGCCAGTACCCCTCCTAGCGGGAATATGGTGACCCAGTACTTC
>TRBJ1-5|.|TRBV5-8|16|.
CASRLGGAGSNQPQHF
TGTGCCAGCAGGCTTGGGGGGGCTGGTAGCAATCAGCCCCAGCATTTT
>TRBJ2-1|.|TRBV7-2|15|.
CASSFETRPHNEQFF
TGTGCCAGCAGCTTTGAGACTAGACCCCACAATGAGCAGTTCTTC
>TRBJ2-7|.|TRBV6-5|15|.
CASSLWTQNPYEQYF
TGTGCCAGCAGTCTGTGGACTCAAAACCCGTACGAGCAGTACTTC
>TRBJ1-1|.|TRBV29-1|15|.
CSVEDRQLPNTEAFF
TGCAGCGTTGAAGATCGACAGCTGCCGAACACTGAAGCTTTCTTT
>TRBJ1-1|few|TRBV7-6|16|TRBD1
CASSPRTGQENTEAFF
TGTGCCAGCAGCCCTCGGACAGGGCAAGAGAACACTGAAGCTTTCTTT
>TRBJ1-5|.|TRBV7-6|14|.
CASSFSGDNQPQHF
TGTGCCAGCAGCTTCTCGGGTGACAATCAGCCCCAGCATTTT
>TRBJ1-1|.|TRBV11-2|14|.
CASSLNGRNTEAFF
TGTGCCAGCAGCTTAAATGGGAGAAACACTGAAGCTTTCTTT
>TRBJ2-1|.|TRBV19|12|.
CASSLDQREQFF
TGTGCCAGTAGTCTTGATCAGCGGGAGCAGTTCTTC
>TRBJ2-3|.|TRBV4-1|15|.
CASSQERVGSDTQYF
TGCGCCAGCAGCCAAGAGCGGGTGGGGTCAGATACGCAGTATTTT
>TRBJ2-3|.|TRBV7-3|12|TRBD1
CASSSPGQELFF
TGTGCCAGCAGCTCCCCGGGACAGGAACTTTTTTTT
>TRBJ2-1|.|TRBV4-1|16|TRBD1
CASSQGDRRSYNEQFF
TGCGCCAGCAGCCAAGGGGACAGGCGTAGCTACAATGAGCAGTTCTTC
>TRBJ1-1|.|TRBV18|13|.
CASSPSENTEAFF
TGTGCCAGCTCCCCCAGTGAGAACACTGAAGCTTTCTTT
>TRBJ1-5|once|TRBV2|13|.
CASSGQGRQPQHF
TGTGCCAGCAGTGGGCAGGGGCGTCAGCCCCAGCATTTT
>TRBJ2-1|.|TRBV4-1|14|.
CASSQPRDTREQFF
TGCGCCAGCAGCCAGCCACGGGACACGAGAGAGCAGTTCTTC
>TRBJ1-4|.|TRBV5-6|14|.
CASRPTGGNEKLFF
TGTGCCAGCAGACCGACAGGCGGAAATGAAAAACTGTTTTTT
>TRBJ2-7|.|TRBV6-1|17|.
CASSDLPGGANSYEQYF
TGTGCCAGCAGTGATCTCCCAGGAGGGGCCAACTCCTACGAGCAGTACTTC
>TRBJ2-2|.|TRBV5-1|13|.
CASSSGNTGELFF
TGCGCCAGCAGCTCCGGGAACACCGGGGAGCTGTTTTTT
>TRBJ1-1|.|TRBV4-1|17|TRBD1
CASSHDRGNQLNTEAFF
TGCGCCAGCAGCCACGACAGGGGGAATCAACTAAACACTGAAGCTTTCTTT
>TRBJ2-1|.|TRBV15|16|.
CATSRDGGSSYNEQFF
TGTGCCACCAGCAGAGATGGAGGGAGCTCCTACAATGAGCAGTTCTTC
>TRBJ2-1|.|TRBV5-6|16|.
CASSPRGGQSYNEQFF
TGTGCCAGCAGCCCCCGAGGGGGACAAAGCTACAATGAGCAGTTCTTC
>TRBJ2-7|.|TRBV7-2|17|TRBD1
CASSQRGPLPPDYEQYF
TGTGCCAGCAGCCAGAGGGGGCCTCTACCACCAGACTACGAGCAGTACTTC
>TRBJ2-7|.|TRBV10-3|14|TRBD1
CAIKERDRGTEQYF
TGTGCCATCAAAGAGAGGGACAGGGGAACCGAGCAGTACTTC
>TRBJ2-2|.|TRBV11-3|13|.
CASSSRGSGELFF
TGTGCCAGCAGCTCTAGGGGCTCCGGGGAGCTGTTTTTT
>TRBJ1-4|.|TRBV5-6|14|.
CASSLDTRHEKLFF
TGTGCCAGCAGCTTGGACACCCGTCATGAAAAACTGTTTTTT
>TRBJ1-2|few|TRBV6-5|13|.
CASSYGSADGYTF
TGTGCCAGCAGTTACGGCTCAGCGGATGGCTACACCTTC
>TRBJ1-2|.|TRBV7-9|15|.
CASSLFEGSPDGYTF
TGTGCCAGCAGCTTGTTTGAGGGTTCCCCAGATGGCTACACCTTC
>TRBJ1-2|.|TRBV18|14|.
CASSPPSWIGGYTF
TGTGCCAGCTCACCACCTTCCTGGATCGGGGGCTACACCTTC
>TRBJ1-3|.|TRBV7-6|16|.
CASSPENPGTGNTIYF
TGTGCCAGCAGCCCAGAGAATCCGGGGACTGGAAACACCATATATTTT
>TRBJ2-7|.|TRBV29-1|15|TRBD1
CSAGTVGTGLHEQYF
TGCAGCGCCGGGACCGTTGGGACAGGGTTACACGAGCAGTACTTC
>TRBJ1-1|.|TRBV10-1|13|TRBD1
CASSEQGGFEAFF
TGCGCCAGCAGTGAGCAGGGGGGTTTTGAAGCTTTCTTT
>TRBJ2-1|.|TRBV4-1|15|.
CASSQYSVDSDEQFF
TGCGCCAGCAGCCAATACTCAGTGGACAGCGATGAGCAGTTCTTC
>TRBJ2-5|.|TRBV5-1|14|.
CASSVQGNEETQYF
TGCGCCAGCAGCGTTCAGGGTAACGAAGAGACCCAGTACTTC
>TRBJ1-1|.|TRBV5-4|16|.
CASSLGLTTVNTEAFF
TGTGCCAGCAGCTTGGGCCTAACGACAGTTAACACTGAAGCTTTCTTT
>TRBJ2-3|.|TRBV10-3|15|.
CAISRSESSTDTQYF
TGTGCCATCAGTCGTAGTGAATCTAGCACAGATACGCAGTATTTT
>TRBJ2-7|.|TRBV27|15|TRBD1
CASSLSGTGVYEQYF
TGTGCCAGCAGTTTGTCCGGGACAGGGGTCTACGAGCAGTACTTC
>TRBJ1-5|.|TRBV29-1|13|.
CSVSTGPNQPQHF
TGCAGCGTATCGACAGGACCTAATCAGCCCCAGCATTTT
>TRBJ2-7|.|TRBV29-1|14|TRBD2
CSVSGLAGGYEQYF
TGCAGCGTGTCTGGACTAGCGGGAGGATACGAGCAGTACTTC